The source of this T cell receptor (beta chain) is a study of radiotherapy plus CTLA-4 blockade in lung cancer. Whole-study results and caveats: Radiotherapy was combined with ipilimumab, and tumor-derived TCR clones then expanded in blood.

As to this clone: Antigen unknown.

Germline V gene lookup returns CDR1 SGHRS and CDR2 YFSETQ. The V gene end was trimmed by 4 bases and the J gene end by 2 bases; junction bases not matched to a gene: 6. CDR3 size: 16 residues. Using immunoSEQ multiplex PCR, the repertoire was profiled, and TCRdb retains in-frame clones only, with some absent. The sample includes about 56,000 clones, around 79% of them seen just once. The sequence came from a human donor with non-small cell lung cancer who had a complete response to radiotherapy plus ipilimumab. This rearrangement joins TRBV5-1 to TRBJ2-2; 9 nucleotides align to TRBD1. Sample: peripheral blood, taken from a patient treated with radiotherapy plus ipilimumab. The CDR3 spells CASSPGQGLNTGELFF. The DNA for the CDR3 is TGCGCCAGCAGCCCGGGACAGGGCCTAAACACCGGGGAGCTGTTTTTT. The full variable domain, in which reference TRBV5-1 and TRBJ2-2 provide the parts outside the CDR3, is KAGVTQTPRYLIKTRGQQVTLSCSPISGHRSVSWYQQTPGQGLQFLFEYFSETQRNKGNFPGRFSGRQFSNSRSEMNVSTLELGDSALYLCASSPGQGLNTGELFFGEGSRLTVL.